A single sample gave rise to the 18 T cell receptor beta chains below, sequenced in a study of tumor-infiltrating lymphocytes in primary liver carcinoma. Joint extraction of RNA and DNA used about 17-31 mg of bulk tissue that was unsorted. Production of TCR beta cDNA used roughly 0.55 ug total RNA together with a constant-region primer. Slightly modified ARM-PCR, run as three nested multiplex PCR rounds, produced the TCR beta libraries. Forward primers for TRBV1-TRBV30 and a C-beta reverse primer served the first two PCR rounds, at 10 cycles each. In TCRdb, the multiplex PCR reads were re-called with MiXCR into one record per CDR3 protein. The data contain about 84,000 distinct CDR3 sequences, 72% of them singletons. What was sequenced was liver tumor tissue from sampling region 1. Subset noted: tumor region T1, superior pole. These receptors were taken from a middle-aged man with primary liver carcinoma and hepatitis B virus infection.

The V gene is TRBV10-1, the J gene TRBJ2-3; 10 bases match TRBD2. V dropped 8 bases and J dropped 15; count of bases not matched to a gene: 20. Germline loops: CDR1 WNHNN, CDR2 SYGVQD (reference sequence). This CDR3 is 15 amino acids long. CDR3: CASSPASGGTDTYYF. CDR3 DNA: TGCGCCAGCTCTCCAGCTAGCGGGGGCACAGATACGTATTATTTT.

This clonotype appeared a single time. A read error may explain this, as a much larger clone is one base away. This chain links TRBV5-1 with TRBJ2-7; D may correspond to TRBD1 or TRBD2 (6 bases each). Germline V gene data show CDR1 as SGHRS and CDR2 as YFSETQ. The CDR3 is 14 residues long. Trimming removed 4 bases at V and 6 bases at J, with 17 bases between. CDR3 in DNA: TGCGCCAGCAGCCCGGGGGACATTATTAGCGAGCAGTACTTC. It is translated as CASSPGDIISEQYF. The full variable domain, completed using reference TRBV5-1 and TRBJ2-7, is KAGVTQTPRYLIKTRGQQVTLSCSPISGHRSVSWYQQTPGQGLQFLFEYFSETQRNKGNFPGRFSGRQFSNSRSEMNVSTLELGDSALYLCASSPGDIISEQYFGPGTRLTVT.

This clonotype has ten or more counts. V is TRBV6-1 and J is TRBJ2-1; D might be TRBD2 (6 bases). With 0 bases removed from V and 8 bases from J, the gap between germline ends came to 11 bases. CDR1 is MNHNS, CDR2 SASEGT, per germline. The CDR3 has 14 amino acids. The CDR3 sequence is CASSEAQRVYEQFF. CDR3 DNA: TGTGCCAGCAGTGAAGCGCAGCGGGTCTATGAGCAGTTCTTC.

In the case of this clonotype: Relative to the germline gene, one junction end is altered; a read error may explain this. The chain carries TRBV6-5 and TRBJ1-5; 7 bases agree with TRBD1. Germline V CDR1 and CDR2: MNHEY, SVGAGI. The CDR3 sequence is 14 residues long. The CDR3 sequence is CGSKGGGGNQPQHF. The CDR3 nucleotides read TGTGGCAGCAAGGGAGGGGGCGGCAATCAGCCCCAGCATTTT.

V is TRBV4-1 and J is TRBJ2-3; D is undetermined. V lost 10 bases and J lost 2, with 19 bases in between. Germline V gives CDR1 MGHRA, CDR2 YSYEKL. The CDR3 is 15 residues long. The CDR3 loop is CAKSPEDGATDTQYF. CDR3 DNA sequence: TGCGCCAAGAGCCCTGAGGACGGAGCCACAGATACGCAGTATTTT.

Comment on this clonotype: A much larger clone lies a single base off, so this may be a read error. J is TRBJ2-3 and V is TRBV12-3 or TRBV12-4, with D possibly being TRBD2 (5 bases). There are 12 residues in the CDR3. Here the CDR3 DNA reads TGTTCCAGCGGACCCGGGACAGATACGCAGTATTTT. As protein: CSSGPGTDTQYF.

At least ten counts were recorded for this clonotype. The chain employs TRBV5-1 and TRBJ2-4, with 9 bases lining up with TRBD2. The CDR3 is 19 residues long. V was pared by 4 bases and J by 0 bases, with 14 bases of the junction left unmatched. In germline, CDR1 is SGHRS, CDR2 YFSETQ. CDR3 in DNA: TGCGCCAGCAGCGCCACCATCTCTAGCGGGGAAATAGCCAAAAACATTCAGTACTTC. Amino acids: CASSATISSGEIAKNIQYF.

The count of this clonotype is one. The V call is TRBV18, the J call TRBJ1-5; D is ambiguous. Per the germline V gene, CDR1 is KGHSH and CDR2 is LQKENI. This CDR3 is 12 amino acids long. Trimming took off 4 bases at V and 12 bases at J, with 13 bases between the two ends. The CDR3 protein is CASSQPNGVQHF. CDR3 in DNA: TGTGCCAGCTCACAACCGAACGGGGTCCAGCATTTT.

With respect to this clonotype: One end of the junction varies from germline; a read error may be responsible. The V gene is TRBV4-1, the J gene TRBJ1-2; no definite D call. CDR1 MGHRA and CDR2 YSYEKL come from the germline V gene. This CDR3 comprises 15 residues. CDR3 amino acids: CASNPEESANYGYTF. The CDR3 nucleotides read TGCGCCAGCAACCCCGAAGAGTCAGCTAACTATGGCTACACGTTC.

Of note for this clonotype: Because it lacks the conserved phenylalanine or tryptophan at the end, this CDR3 is likely a read error. The V call is TRBV4-1, the J call TRBJ1-1; no firm D call. The CDR3 length is 17 residues. The germline gives CDR1 MGHRA, CDR2 YSYEKL. CDR3 loop: CVSSQDPPALLNTEAFY. In DNA, the CDR3 is TGCGTCAGCAGCCAAGACCCCCCTGCCCTCCTTAACACTGAAGCTTTCTAT.

This clonotype was seen many times. A much more abundant neighbour one base away suggests this may be a read error. This sequence joins TRBV11-2 and TRBJ2-3; D call uncertain. Germline V gene data show CDR1 as SGHAT and CDR2 as FQNNGV. With 4 bases removed from V and 4 bases from J, the gap between germline ends came to 12 bases. CDR3 length: 14 residues. CDR3 DNA sequence: TGTGCCAGCAGCTCGACACACTACGCAGATACGCAGTATTTT. It yields the protein CASSSTHYADTQYF.

A word on this clonotype: An end of the junction differs from the germline gene, which may be a read error. The rearrangement uses TRBV11-1 and TRBJ2-1, with TRBD2 matching over 7 bases. This CDR3 comprises 14 residues. Germline V gene sequence: CDR1 SGHAT, CDR2 FQDESV (reference sequence). Written as DNA, the CDR3 is TGTACCAGCCGCCGGACTAGTGGGTGGAGTGAGCAGTTCTTC. Translated, it gives CTSRRTSGWSEQFF.

As regards this clonotype: It is likely a read error, because the conserved phenylalanine at the end of the CDR3 is missing. J is TRBJ2-7 and V is TRBV4-1, with D unresolved. The germline V gene has CDR1 MGHRA and CDR2 YSYEKL. V was clipped by 8 bases and J by 6 bases, with 8 bases between them. There are 10 residues in the CDR3. The CDR3 DNA reads TGCGCCAGCCCCCAAGGCGAGCAGTACTGC. This gives the protein CASPQGEQYC.

This rearrangement joins TRBV6-6 to TRBJ2-5; D may correspond to TRBD1 or TRBD2 (6 bases each). V lost 6 bases and J lost 3, with 23 bases in between. This CDR3 region has 17 residues. Germline CDR1 reads MNHNY; CDR2 reads SVGAGI (reference sequence). The CDR3 sequence is CASSPQGLARLKETQYF. In DNA, the CDR3 is TGTGCCAGCAGCCCTCAGGGGCTAGCGCGACTTAAAGAGACCCAGTACTTC.

Turning to this clonotype: This may be a read error: a much more frequent sequence differs by one nucleotide. V is TRBV25-1 and J is TRBJ2-2, with TRBD1 identical over 9 bases. Germline V gives CDR1 MGHDK, CDR2 SYGVNS. J gave up 4 bases and V 4 bases, and 7 bases lay outside the gene matches. The CDR3 is made up of 16 amino acids. The CDR3 sequence is CASSGWTGELTGELFF. The CDR3 DNA reads as TGTGCCAGCAGTGGATGGACAGGGGAGCTCACCGGGGAGCTGTTTTTT.

On this clonotype itself: Compared with germline, one end of the junction differs, possibly owing to a read error. The chain employs TRBV6-5 and TRBJ2-6; D possibly corresponds to TRBD1 (5 bases). The CDR3 consists of 15 residues. CDR1 MNHEY and CDR2 SVGAGI come from the germline V gene. The CDR3 sequence is CVSSATRSGANALTF. Here the CDR3 DNA reads TGTGTCAGCAGTGCTACCCGCTCTGGGGCCAACGCCCTGACTTTC.

Remarks on this clonotype: One end of the junction fails to match germline, which may point to a read error. V usage is TRBV4-1 and J usage is TRBJ2-7; 11 bases align to TRBD2. This CDR3 contains 15 residues. In germline, CDR1 is MGHRA, CDR2 YSYEKL. CDR3 bases: TGCGCCACCAGCCCACCGGGACTAGCGGTCTACGAACAGCACTTC. Residues: CATSPPGLAVYEQHF.

In regard to this clonotype: The CDR3 ends on some other residue instead of the conserved phenylalanine or tryptophan, so this is likely a read error. The rearrangement links TRBV11-2 to TRBJ1-1; 11 bases map to TRBD1. Germline CDR1 is SGHAT and CDR2 is FQNNGV. V shed 5 bases and J 3 bases; nucleotides not matched to a gene: 14. The CDR3 runs to 18 residues. This chain's CDR3 is CASSPGDRGAASDTEAFS. The CDR3 nucleotides read TGTGCCAGCAGCCCGGGGGACAGGGGGGCGGCTAGCGACACTGAAGCTTTCTCT.